The next 28 T cell receptor beta chains were all read from a single sample in a study of CD8 T cells in Susac syndrome. With random hexamers, reverse transcription was performed on roughly 0.5 to 1 ug of RNA. In TCRdb, the immunoSEQ multiplex PCR reads were re-called with MiXCR into one record per CDR3 protein. The table lists some 120,000 distinct CDR3 sequences, 85% to 95% of them singletons, with approximately 0.12% in the top ten. Specimen: CD8+ T cells from PBMCs. These receptor sequences come from a human donor in good health.

The chain carries TRBV3-1 and TRBJ1-1, with TRBD1 matching 10 bases. After removal of 4 bases from V and 1 base from J, the junction contained 3 bases not matched to a gene. This CDR3 has 15 residues. Germline CDR1 LGHDT, CDR2 YNNKEL (reference sequence). CDR3 coding DNA: TGTGCCAGCAGCCCTCGGGACAGGGGGAACACTGAAGCTTTCTTT. It is translated as CASSPRDRGNTEAFF.

The chain is built from TRBV28 and TRBJ2-1; unclear D gene. Germline V CDR1 and CDR2: MDHEN, SYDVKM. The V end was cut by 1 base, the J end by 8 bases, with 15 bases between. CDR3 length equals 15 residues. In nucleotides, the CDR3 is TGTGCCAGCAGTTTATTCCTCGCTAGTAACCATGAGCAGTTCTTC. Its translation is CASSLFLASNHEQFF.

The V gene is TRBV29-1, the J gene TRBJ2-5; D is ambiguous. V was pared by 4 bases and J by 5 bases, with 14 bases between. CDR1 is SQVTM, CDR2 ANQGSEA, per germline. CDR3 length equals 13 residues. The CDR3 here is CSVGLNSEETQYF. CDR3 sequence (DNA): TGCAGCGTTGGACTTAATTCTGAGGAGACCCAGTACTTC.

The chain employs TRBV7-9 and TRBJ2-3, with D possibly being TRBD2 (6 bases). The germline V gene has CDR1 SEHNR and CDR2 FQNEAQ (reference sequence). Deletions cut 7 bases from V and 3 bases from J, with 11 bases between. The CDR3 runs 13 residues. Written as DNA, the CDR3 is TGTGCCAGCACTCCGGAGGGAACAGATACGCAGTATTTT. This sequence encodes CASTPEGTDTQYF.

The rearrangement joins TRBV11-2 to TRBJ2-2; D gene ambiguous. V lost 1 base and J 6 bases, leaving 6 bases between the germline ends. Germline CDR1 SGHAT, CDR2 FQNNGV. This CDR3 has 13 amino acids. CDR3 sequence: CASSLGAPGELFF. CDR3 sequence (DNA): TGTGCCAGCAGCTTAGGGGCTCCCGGGGAGCTGTTTTTT.

The chain uses TRBV20-1 and TRBJ1-2; TRBD1 aligns across 8 bases. This CDR3 is built from 13 residues. V dropped 5 bases and J dropped 2; count of bases not matched to a gene: 4. Germline V gives CDR1 DFQATT, CDR2 SNEGSKA (reference sequence). DNA for the CDR3: TGCAGTGCTTACAGACAGGGGAACTATGGCTACACCTTC. Translated: CSAYRQGNYGYTF.

This chain links TRBV12-3 or TRBV12-4 with TRBJ1-2; D gene unclear. Trimming shortened V by 3 bases and J by 4 bases, and 6 bases separated the two germline ends. CDR3 length: 12 amino acids. DNA of the CDR3: TGTGCCAGCAGTTTTGCTCTCTATGGCTACACCTTC. Amino acid sequence: CASSFALYGYTF.

The chain joins TRBV3-1 to TRBJ2-2; 8 bases align to TRBD2. This CDR3 has 16 amino acids. Trimming at V came to 1 base and at J to 4 bases, leaving 5 bases not matched to a gene. Germline CDR1 reads LGHDT; CDR2 reads YNNKEL (reference sequence). CDR3 nucleotide sequence: TGTGCCAGCAGCCAAGGGATCGCGGGAGGCACCGGGGAGCTGTTTTTT. It is translated as CASSQGIAGGTGELFF.

The CDR3 region has the DNA TGTGCCAGCAGTCACGGACACACCGGGGAGCTGTTTTTT. Its translation is CASSHGHTGELFF. The chain combines TRBV9 with TRBJ2-2; D call uncertain. CDR1 and CDR2 (germline): SGDLS, YYNGEE. V lost 5 bases, J lost 3 bases, and 8 bases lay in between. This CDR3 is 13 amino acids long.

DNA of the CDR3: TGTGCTTGGGGCAGGGGCACAGATACGCAGTATTTT. Translated: CAWGRGTDTQYF. The rearrangement uses TRBV30 and TRBJ2-3; maybe TRBD1 (5 bases). From germline, CDR1 is GTSNPN and CDR2 SVGIG (reference sequence). The CDR3 length is 12 residues.

V is TRBV3-1 and J is TRBJ1-1; D gene ambiguous. Germline lookup yields CDR1 LGHDT and CDR2 YNNKEL (reference sequence). Between the trimmed V and J ends, which lost 1 base and 1 base, there was a span of 7 bases. The CDR3 runs to 14 residues. CDR3: CASSQGLQNTEAFF. For the CDR3, the DNA is TGTGCCAGCAGCCAAGGCCTGCAGAACACTGAAGCTTTCTTT.

The V call is TRBV4-3, the J call TRBJ2-7; 9 bases match TRBD1. The J segment lost 3 bases and the V segment lost 4 bases, leaving 4 bases of the junction unmatched. The CDR3 totals 14 residues. Germline loops: CDR1 LGHNA, CDR2 YSLEER. The CDR3 sequence: CASSPDRGGYEQYF. CDR3 DNA sequence: TGCGCCAGCAGCCCCGACAGGGGGGGCTACGAGCAGTACTTC.

The chain combines TRBV28 with TRBJ2-5; maybe TRBD1 (5 bases). The germline V gene has CDR1 MDHEN and CDR2 SYDVKM. V lost 2 bases and J 4 bases, leaving 23 bases between the germline ends. The CDR3 has 18 residues. In DNA form, the CDR3 reads TGTGCCAGCAGTTTAAGGTCTGGGGCGATAGACCTGGGAGAGACCCAGTACTTC. It yields the protein CASSLRSGAIDLGETQYF.

The chain uses TRBV5-6 and TRBJ2-1; 7 nucleotides align to TRBD1. The germline gives CDR1 SGHDT, CDR2 YYEEEE. J lost 10 bases, V lost 4 bases, and 5 bases had no gene match. This CDR3 spans 12 amino acids. CDR3 amino acids: CASSPGQDEQFF. The CDR3 DNA follows: TGTGCCAGCAGCCCCGGACAGGACGAGCAGTTCTTC.

The chain has TRBV10-3 and TRBJ1-1, with a weak D call TRBD1 (6 bases). This CDR3 has 12 amino acids. The V gene's germline CDR1 is ENHRY and CDR2 SYGVKD. Trimming took 2 bases from V and 6 from J, leaving 7 bases between them. CDR3 in amino acids: CAISETGPEAFF. Here the CDR3 DNA reads TGTGCCATCAGTGAGACAGGGCCTGAAGCTTTCTTT.

This chain connects TRBV9 to TRBJ2-1; D unresolved. Germline CDR1 SGDLS, CDR2 YYNGEE. This CDR3 has 14 residues. V was pared by 0 bases and J by 9 bases, with 13 bases between. The CDR3 coding sequence is TGTGCCAGCAGCGTAGCTCTGGGTTTGGCTGAGCAGTTCTTC. This codes for CASSVALGLAEQFF.

The V gene is TRBV25-1, the J gene TRBJ2-2; D unclear. Between the trimmed V and J ends, which lost 1 base and 5 bases, there was a span of 5 bases. There are 13 residues in the CDR3. Germline lookup yields CDR1 MGHDK and CDR2 SYGVNS. In nucleotides, the CDR3 is TGTGCCAGCAGTGAATCTGGAACCGGGGAGCTGTTTTTT. Translating gives CASSESGTGELFF. The whole variable domain, remainder taken from reference TRBV25-1 and TRBJ2-2, is EADIYQTPRYLVIGTGKKITLECSQTMGHDKMYWYQQDPGMELHLIHYSYGVNSTEKGDLSSESTVSRIRTEHFPLTLESARPSHTSQYLCASSESGTGELFFGEGSRLTVL.

The V gene is TRBV29-1, the J gene TRBJ1-1; 7 positions agree with TRBD1. The CDR3 covers 13 residues. CDR1 SQVTM and CDR2 ANQGSEA come from the germline V gene. V was clipped by 7 bases and J by 1 base; unmatched bases: 6. In DNA, the CDR3 is TGCAGCGCTATGGACAGGACGAACACTGAAGCTTTCTTT. This encodes CSAMDRTNTEAFF.

The CDR3 region has the DNA TGTGCCAGCAGCTCCGATTGGAACTATGGCTACACCTTC. Encoded protein: CASSSDWNYGYTF. The V call is TRBV7-8, the J call TRBJ1-2, with D uncertain. Germline V lookup: CDR1 SGHVS, CDR2 FQNEAQ. This CDR3 has 13 residues. V gave up 4 bases and J gave up 2 bases, with 8 bases separating them.

The gene calls are TRBV3-1 and TRBJ1-6; no clear D gene. Germline V CDR1 and CDR2: LGHDT, YNNKEL (reference sequence). V lost 5 bases, J lost 6 bases, and 11 bases lay in between. The CDR3 is 14 residues long. The CDR3 sequence: CASSNMDRNSPLHF. The CDR3 coding sequence is TGTGCCAGCAGCAATATGGACCGTAATTCACCCCTCCACTTT.

The chain recombines TRBV5-1 with TRBJ2-3; possibly TRBD2 for D (7 bases). In germline, CDR1 is SGHRS, CDR2 YFSETQ. Trimming cost V 2 bases and J 0 bases, with 10 bases left between them. This CDR3 contains 15 residues. In DNA form, the CDR3 reads TGCGCCAGCAGCTTTGCGGGGGCTAGCACAGATACGCAGTATTTT. Translation gives CASSFAGASTDTQYF.

This chain links TRBV5-4 with TRBJ2-6; no firm D call. Per the germline V gene, CDR1 is SGHNT and CDR2 is YYREEE (reference sequence). V was pared by 2 bases and J by 11 bases, with 8 bases between. The CDR3 runs 12 residues. In DNA, the CDR3 is TGTGCCAGCAGCTTAAATATCGACGTCCTGACTTTC. Its protein is CASSLNIDVLTF.

The chain links TRBV18 to TRBJ1-1; 8 bases map to TRBD1. V lost 6 bases, J lost 3 bases, and 6 bases stayed unmatched. The germline CDR1 and CDR2 sequences are KGHSH and LQKENI. CDR3 length: 14 residues. The CDR3 spells CASSQLTGDTEAFF. The CDR3 bases are TGTGCCAGCTCGCAGCTGACAGGGGACACTGAAGCTTTCTTT.

This sequence joins TRBV6-1 and TRBJ1-6, with D tentatively TRBD1 (5 bases). The CDR3 runs to 17 residues. V lost 7 bases and J lost 0, with 16 bases in between. In germline, CDR1 is MNHNS, CDR2 SASEGT. This CDR3 reads CASKGVVQGSYNSPLHF. CDR3 bases: TGTGCCAGCAAAGGAGTGGTCCAGGGCTCCTATAATTCACCCCTCCACTTT.

This rearrangement joins TRBV12-3 or TRBV12-4 to TRBJ1-2; 7 nucleotides line up with TRBD1. The CDR3 runs to 11 residues. Germline trimming cut 4 bases from V and 11 bases from J; bases unmatched to any gene: 4. The DNA for the CDR3 is TGTGCCAGCAGTTACACAGGGGAATACACCTTC. This translates into CASSYTGEYTF.

J is TRBJ1-2 and V is TRBV12-3 or TRBV12-4; D is perhaps TRBD1 (5 bases). The V end lost 3 bases, the J end lost 4 bases, and 12 bases lay between the germline ends. The CDR3 length is 14 residues. CDR3 amino acids: CASSLPGSLYGYTF. DNA for the CDR3: TGTGCCAGCAGTTTGCCAGGGTCGCTCTATGGCTACACCTTC.

The chain has TRBV12-5 and TRBJ2-1, with 8 bases identical to TRBD2. Germline values: CDR1 LGHNT, CDR2 FRNRAP. This CDR3 has 15 residues. Trimming took 3 bases from V and 6 from J; bases not matched to a gene: 7. CDR3 nucleotides: TGTGCTAGTGGTTTAAAAGCGGGAGCACTCAATGAGCAGTTCTTC. As protein: CASGLKAGALNEQFF.

The chain uses TRBV5-6 and TRBJ1-1; 8 nucleotides agree with TRBD1. The CDR3 has 16 residues. Germline V gene data show CDR1 as SGHDT and CDR2 as YYEEEE. With 3 bases clipped from V and 7 bases from J, the junction kept 14 bases outside the gene matches. CDR3 region: CASSSGTRYRGIEAFF. The CDR3 DNA reads as TGTGCCAGCAGCTCGGGTACGAGGTACAGGGGGATTGAAGCTTTCTTT.